What follows describes a single T cell receptor (delta chain). The target antigen is unknown. Translating this DNA gives a protein that differs at residue 2 from the TCRdb one, which belongs to a much larger clone; a read error is likely, and the protein shown is this translation. This entry is derived from a study of γδ T cells in repeated Plasmodium falciparum infection. Study context: Malaria-naive adults were infected with P. falciparum NF54 four times over around 640 days. Samples were taken at baseline, before some infections, and 21 days after each. Study conclusions and caveats: Malian children's Vdelta2-negative repertoires appeared more expanded and less diverse than Australians'.

Gammadelta T cells were flow-sorted from PBMC into Vgamma9/Vdelta2+ and Vdelta2-negative populations for bulk analysis. Both TRG and TRD chains were sequenced from each sorted sample. TCRdb re-called clones from the multiplex PCR reads using CATT. Among some 100,000 delta-chain clones, 1.4% were seen once, and the ten largest hold around 8.3%. The CDR3 runs 19 residues. Germline lookup yields CDR1 GEAIGNYY and CDR2 EKD. This TCR was sampled from a pool of human donors (malaria-infected and uninfected, not separated). The rearrangement joins TRDV2 to TRDJ1; 7 positions agree with TRDD3. The sequenced sample was gamma-delta T cells from blood. Here the CDR3 reads CSCDSLYTLLGERTDKLIF. In DNA, the CDR3 is TGTTCCTGTGACTCACTTTATACCTTGTTGGGGGAAAGGACCGACAAACTCATCTTT.